Below, 30 T cell receptor beta chains from the same sample are listed, as sequenced in a study of naive and memory T cell subsets. Findings of the study overall: Especially in CD8 cells, naive repertoires contained a few larger clonotypes, possibly CD45RA-re-expressing memory cells.

The beta constant-region primer was an equimolar mix of two oligonucleotides covering TRBC1 and TRBC2. Four rounds of PCR amplified the ligated cDNA using nested alpha and beta constant-region primers plus SP2. TCRdb ran MiXCR on the UMI-ligation and nested PCR reads and lists one entry per CDR3 protein. The table includes more than 120,000 distinct CDR3 sequences, approximately 21% detected once. These TCRs' antigens remain unknown. Sequencing was done on a sample of naive CD8+ T cells from blood. The origin of the receptors is a human donor in good health.

The rearrangement uses TRBV20-1 and TRBJ2-7; 7 nucleotides align to TRBD2. The CDR3 totals 15 residues. Trimming at V came to 2 bases and at J to 0 bases, leaving 7 bases not matched to a gene. Germline V gene data show CDR1 as DFQATT and CDR2 as SNEGSKA (reference sequence). The CDR3 loop is CSARSSGTSSYEQYF. The CDR3 region has the DNA TGCAGTGCTAGATCTAGCGGTACGAGCTCCTACGAGCAGTACTTC.

The rearrangement uses TRBV2 and TRBJ2-1; no firm D call. This CDR3 region has 14 residues. Germline CDR1 and CDR2: SNHLY and FYNNEI. Trimming removed 3 bases at V and 7 bases at J, with 13 bases between. The CDR3 DNA reads as TGTGCCAGCAGTGAGCCCTCCAGTGCGAATGAGCAGTTCTTC. This encodes CASSEPSSANEQFF.

At least ten counts were recorded for this clonotype. This chain connects TRBV13 to TRBJ1-5; D is uncertain. The CDR3 is 14 amino acids. Trimming took off 0 bases at V and 4 bases at J, with 7 bases between the two ends. From germline, CDR1 is PRHDT and CDR2 FYEKMQ (reference sequence). This chain's CDR3 is CASSLGTGNQPQHF. The CDR3 DNA sequence: TGTGCCAGCAGCTTAGGCACGGGAAATCAGCCCCAGCATTTT.

This clonotype was seen a handful of times. Mismatch with germline at one junction end may stem from a read error. This chain connects TRBV20-1 to TRBJ2-1; the match to TRBD1 covers 7 bases. The germline gives CDR1 DFQATT, CDR2 SNEGSKA (reference sequence). CDR3 length: 17 residues. The CDR3 DNA is TGCAGTGCTCGAGAGGCGGGCAGGGGGATGCCCTACAATGAGCAGTTCTTC. It codes for CSAREAGRGMPYNEQFF.

This clonotype was picked up a small number of times. The chain has TRBV5-1 and TRBJ2-1; D may be TRBD1 (5 bases). CDR1 is SGHRS, CDR2 YFSETQ, per germline. V shed 3 bases and J shed 6 bases, with 16 bases lying between them. The CDR3 length is 15 residues. CDR3 sequence: CASSSVWQGVNEQFF. The DNA of the CDR3 is TGCGCCAGCAGCTCGGTGTGGCAGGGTGTCAATGAGCAGTTCTTC.

The rearrangement uses TRBV9 and TRBJ1-2; 8 nucleotides align to TRBD1. CDR1 SGDLS and CDR2 YYNGEE come from the germline V gene. Germline trimming cut 4 bases from V and 4 bases from J; bases unmatched to any gene: 6. The CDR3 is 14 amino acids. CDR3: CASSTGQALYGYTF. Written as DNA, the CDR3 is TGTGCCAGCAGCACGGGACAGGCCCTCTATGGCTACACCTTC.

Notes on this clonotype: One end of the junction is discordant with germline, which a read error may explain. The chain couples TRBV6-2 or TRBV6-3 to TRBJ2-7; weak D call: TRBD1 (5 bases). Germline values: CDR1 MNHEY, CDR2 SVGEGT. The length of the CDR3 is 11 residues. Here the CDR3 reads CASSSGRTTLF. The DNA of the CDR3 is TGTGCCAGCAGTTCCGGACGGACAACATTATTC.

This chain links TRBV28 with TRBJ1-6, with a tentative D call TRBD1 (6 bases). V was trimmed by 8 bases and J by 0 bases, leaving 14 bases between them. The length of the CDR3 is 16 residues. CDR1 and CDR2 from the germline V gene are MDHEN and SYDVKM. CDR3: CASLRQASSYNSPLHF. CDR3 nucleotide sequence: TGTGCCAGCCTAAGACAGGCGAGCTCCTATAATTCACCCCTCCACTTT.

This chain links TRBV7-9 with TRBJ2-3, with 7 bases that match TRBD1. Germline lookup yields CDR1 SEHNR and CDR2 FQNEAQ (reference sequence). The CDR3 extends over 16 amino acids. V lost 5 bases, J lost 2 bases, and 10 bases stayed unmatched. CDR3 loop: CASSRLGGRVTDTQYF. CDR3 nucleotides: TGTGCCAGCAGCCGTCTAGGGGGCCGAGTCACAGATACGCAGTATTTT.

This chain connects TRBV6-2 or TRBV6-3 to TRBJ2-1; D may be TRBD2 (6 bases). The CDR3 consists of 16 residues. Trimming took off 4 bases at V and 8 bases at J, with 21 bases between the two ends. In germline, CDR1 is MNHEY, CDR2 SVGEGT. The CDR3 nucleotides read TGTGCCAGCAGTTTTCCGGGACCCGCTTCGGGAGATGAGCAGTTCTTC. The encoded protein is CASSFPGPASGDEQFF.

This clonotype was seen only a few times. V is TRBV7-9 and J is TRBJ2-5; possibly TRBD1 or TRBD2 for D (5 bases each). This CDR3 is 14 amino acids long. Trimming took 0 bases from V and 2 from J, leaving 7 bases between them. Germline assignment: CDR1 SEHNR and CDR2 FQNEAQ (reference sequence). The CDR3 here is CASSLAGEQETQYF. In nucleotides, the CDR3 is TGTGCCAGCAGCTTAGCGGGGGAACAAGAGACCCAGTACTTC.

The sample holds a few counts of this clonotype. The rearrangement joins TRBV5-1 to TRBJ2-3; tentative D call: TRBD1 (5 bases). CDR1 and CDR2 (germline): SGHRS, YFSETQ. This CDR3 has 16 residues. Trimming stripped 4 bases from V and 0 bases from J, with 15 bases between. The CDR3 here is CASSPTGVWSTDTQYF. CDR3 sequence (DNA): TGCGCCAGCAGCCCAACAGGTGTTTGGAGCACAGATACGCAGTATTTT.

This clonotype was observed a handful of times. The chain employs TRBV6-2 or TRBV6-3 and TRBJ2-7; D not resolved. This CDR3 spans 12 amino acids. CDR1 is MNHEY, CDR2 SVGEGT, per germline. Trimming left V 1 base short and J 4 bases short, with 5 bases between. This CDR3 reads CASSYFTYEQYF. The CDR3 bases are TGTGCCAGCAGTTACTTTACGTACGAGCAGTACTTC.

This clonotype appeared many times. The chain is built from TRBV27 and TRBJ2-1; 8 nucleotides align to TRBD1. The CDR3 runs 14 residues. Germline-derived CDR1 and CDR2 are MNHEY and SMNVEV (reference sequence). With 6 bases clipped from V and 5 bases from J, the junction kept 6 bases outside the gene matches. DNA for the CDR3: TGTGCCAGCAGCCTTGGGACAGGTAACAATGAGCAGTTCTTC. Protein product: CASSLGTGNNEQFF.

The chain recombines TRBV28 with TRBJ1-4; D gene uncertain. Germline CDR1 reads MDHEN; CDR2 reads SYDVKM. V shed 4 bases and J shed 7 bases, with 4 bases lying between them. CDR3 length: 11 amino acids. The CDR3 reads CASSWVEKLFF. CDR3 sequence (DNA): TGTGCCAGCAGTTGGGTTGAAAAACTGTTTTTT.

The rearrangement uses TRBV12-3 or TRBV12-4 and TRBJ2-2; 9 bases are shared with TRBD2. V shed 6 bases and J 7 bases; nucleotides not matched to a gene: 9. The CDR3 length is 15 residues. In DNA form, the CDR3 reads TGTGCCAGCAGCCCGGCGGGAGGGCCCGGCGGGGAGCTGTTTTTT. Translating it yields CASSPAGGPGGELFF.

This clonotype was observed a handful of times. This chain joins TRBV5-6 and TRBJ2-7; tentative D call: TRBD2 (6 bases). Germline CDR1 and CDR2: SGHDT and YYEEEE. V was cut by 4 bases and J by 5 bases, with 19 bases left in between. The CDR3 length is 15 residues. This CDR3 is CASSQEWAAGDEQYF. For the CDR3, the DNA is TGTGCCAGCAGCCAGGAGTGGGCAGCGGGTGACGAGCAGTACTTC. The complete variable domain, with remaining parts taken from reference TRBV5-6 and TRBJ2-7, reads DAGVTQSPTHLIKTRGQQVTLRCSPKSGHDTVSWYQQALGQGPQFIFQYYEEEERQRGNFPDRFSGHQFPNYSSELNVNALLLGDSALYLCASSQEWAAGDEQYFGPGTRLTVT.

This clonotype appeared a few times. J is TRBJ1-1 and V is TRBV6-5; D is ambiguous. Per germline, CDR1 MNHEY and CDR2 SVGAGI. Trimming stripped 5 bases from V and 4 bases from J, with 14 bases between. This CDR3 is 14 amino acids long. CDR3 residues: CASSPSDGSTEAFF. CDR3 coding DNA: TGTGCCAGCAGTCCATCGGACGGGAGCACTGAAGCTTTCTTT.

The V gene is TRBV6-5, the J gene TRBJ2-1; weak D call: TRBD1 (5 bases). The V and J ends lost 0 bases and 3 bases respectively, with 12 bases between them. This CDR3 has 16 amino acids. The germline CDR1 and CDR2 sequences are MNHEY and SVGAGI. CDR3 nucleotide sequence: TGTGCCAGCAGTTACTCGGTCCAGGGAAGCTACAATGAGCAGTTCTTC. This codes for CASSYSVQGSYNEQFF.

This clonotype was detected a few times. The chain carries TRBV28 and TRBJ2-7; perhaps TRBD2 as D (5 bases). Deletions cut 2 bases from V and 6 bases from J, with 8 bases between. Germline V gene data show CDR1 as MDHEN and CDR2 as SYDVKM. This CDR3 is 12 amino acids long. The CDR3 reads CASSLIGSEQYF. CDR3 nucleotide sequence: TGTGCCAGCAGTTTAATAGGGAGCGAGCAGTACTTC. The variable domain in full, with the rest retrieved from reference TRBV28 and TRBJ2-7, is DVKVTQSSRYLVKRTGEKVFLECVQDMDHENMFWYRQDPGLGLRLIYFSYDVKMKEKGDIPEGYSVSREKKERFSLILESASTNQTSMYLCASSLIGSEQYFGPGTRLTVT.

This clonotype came up a few times. The V and J genes are TRBV29-1 and TRBJ1-1; 12 bases line up with TRBD1. The CDR3 totals 14 residues. V lost 7 bases and J lost 7; bases outside the gene matches: 10. CDR1 SQVTM and CDR2 ANQGSEA come from the germline V gene. Here the CDR3 reads CSARLGQGANEAFF. The CDR3 DNA sequence: TGCAGCGCCAGGTTGGGACAGGGGGCGAATGAAGCTTTCTTT.

This chain connects TRBV7-2 to TRBJ1-6; the D gene is possibly TRBD1 (6 bases). This CDR3 comprises 16 residues. Trimming cost V 2 bases and J 9 bases, with 17 bases left between them. Germline CDR1 SGHTA, CDR2 FQGNSA. This CDR3 is CASSLTGFSMGSPLHF. The CDR3 nucleotides are TGTGCCAGCAGCTTAACAGGGTTTTCGATGGGTTCACCCCTCCACTTT.

The sample holds a few counts of this clonotype. The CDR3 here is CASSLVPEAHGYTF. In DNA form, the CDR3 reads TGTGCCAGCAGTTTAGTCCCCGAGGCCCATGGCTACACCTTC. The chain couples TRBV27 to TRBJ1-2; D is unclear. V was pared by 2 bases and J by 6 bases, with 13 bases between. CDR1 MNHEY and CDR2 SMNVEV come from the germline V gene (reference sequence). The CDR3 spans 14 residues.

This clonotype was found many times. This chain joins TRBV5-6 and TRBJ1-2; 8 nucleotides match TRBD1. Germline V gene data show CDR1 as SGHDT and CDR2 as YYEEEE. This CDR3 is built from 17 residues. The trim removed 4 bases at V and 4 bases at J, leaving 15 bases unmatched. This CDR3 is CASSPDRGEFAAYGYTF. CDR3 nucleotides: TGTGCCAGCAGCCCCGACAGGGGAGAGTTTGCCGCCTATGGCTACACCTTC.

This clonotype was counted only a few times. CDR3 sequence (DNA): TGTGCCAGCAGGCGCCAAGGGATCGAAAAACTGTTTTTT. This codes for CASRRQGIEKLFF. The chain has TRBV19 and TRBJ1-4; D unresolved. The CDR3 contains 13 residues. V lost 9 bases, J lost 8 bases, and 16 bases lay in between. From germline, CDR1 is LNHDA and CDR2 SQIVND (reference sequence).

The chain employs TRBV5-6 and TRBJ2-7, with D possibly matching TRBD2 (5 bases). V lost 2 bases and J 2 bases, leaving 11 bases between the germline ends. Germline lookup yields CDR1 SGHDT and CDR2 YYEEEE. The length of the CDR3 is 14 residues. The CDR3 DNA is TGTGCCAGCAGCTTAGACAAGGAGGCCTACGAGCAGTACTTC. Its translation: CASSLDKEAYEQYF.

V usage is TRBV9 and J usage is TRBJ2-1; 7 nucleotides match TRBD1. Germline V gives CDR1 SGDLS, CDR2 YYNGEE. The V and J ends lost 3 bases and 10 bases, in that order; junction bases with no gene match: 13. The CDR3 has 15 residues. The CDR3 DNA follows: TGTGCCAGCAGCGATTCCGGGACAGACTACCGCGAGCAGTTCTTC. Protein sequence: CASSDSGTDYREQFF.

There are a few counts of this clonotype. The CDR3 sequence is CATSREGGLGQPQHF. CDR3 nucleotides: TGTGCCACCAGCAGAGAGGGGGGATTAGGTCAGCCCCAGCATTTT. The chain recombines TRBV15 with TRBJ1-5; possible D gene TRBD1, 5 bases. CDR3 length: 15 residues. CDR1 and CDR2 (germline): LNHNV, YYDKDF (reference sequence). Trimming took 0 bases from V and 6 from J, leaving 12 bases between them.

This sequence joins TRBV7-8 and TRBJ2-3, with 7 bases that match TRBD2. The length of the CDR3 is 15 residues. V shed 0 bases, J shed 5 bases, and the junction held 5 bases outside the gene matches. CDR1 and CDR2 (germline): SGHVS, FQNEAQ. The CDR3 DNA reads TGTGCCAGCAGCTTAGCGGCGGGAGTGGGAGATACGCAGTATTTT. This sequence encodes CASSLAAGVGDTQYF.

This clonotype was detected a few times. In DNA, the CDR3 is TGTGCCAGCAGTTTGGGGCCTAACTCCGAGCAGTACTTC. It encodes CASSLGPNSEQYF. V and J are TRBV28 and TRBJ2-7; perhaps TRBD1 as D (5 bases). CDR3 length: 13 residues. Trimming left V 3 bases short and J 6 bases short, with 12 bases between. Germline loops: CDR1 MDHEN, CDR2 SYDVKM.